The clone carrying this T cell receptor (beta chain) was seen many times. The antigen remains undetermined. This entry belongs to a study of CD8 T cells in ankylosing spondylitis. Quantitative molecular-barcoded 5'-RACE generated the TCR beta libraries. Using its own MiXCR run on the 5' RACE reads, TCRdb lists one record per CDR3 protein. The profile shows 200,000 to 250,000 distinct CDR3 sequences, 6% to 8% of them singletons. Trimming took 6 bases from V and 6 from J, leaving 21 bases between them. Germline loops: CDR1 SGHVS, CDR2 FQNEAQ. The CDR3 length is 16 residues. Findings and limits, study-wide: A TCR beta motif of fewer than 10 highly homologous variants seemed to mark ankylosing spondylitis blood.

The clonotype was recovered from a male donor with ankylosing spondylitis. The sequenced sample consisted of blood, either unsorted or a sorted T cell fraction (not recorded which). The J gene is TRBJ1-5, the V gene TRBV7-8, with D possibly matching TRBD1 (5 bases). CDR3 sequence: CASSRLGQGIRQPQHF. The DNA for the CDR3 is TGTGCCAGCAGTCGACTGGGGCAAGGTATTCGTCAGCCCCAGCATTTT.